This T cell receptor (beta chain) was observed in a study of early T cells in non-severe SARS-CoV-2 infection. In the study overall: The input, bulk RNA from unsorted whole blood, was sequenced, and chains were unpaired.

The CDR3 spans 14 residues. In germline, CDR1 is SQVTM, CDR2 ANQGSEA. V was clipped by 5 bases and J by 5 bases; unmatched bases: 6. Study-level points and caveats: The matching step, a VDJdb search, favored anti-spike CD8 responses and missed private and CD4 specificities.

This clonotype was detected many times. Antigen: not known. The TCR library protocol attached unique molecular identifiers to the individual cDNA molecules. TCRdb reprocessed the 5' RACE reads via MiXCR and lists one record per CDR3 protein. The repertoire holds tens of thousands of distinct CDR3 sequences, with about 3.9% as singletons. This receptor was identified in an adult who was a healthcare worker with PCR-confirmed SARS-CoV-2 infection or an uninfected control (not recorded which). The sample taken for sequencing was whole blood. V and J are TRBV29-1 and TRBJ2-3, with 11 bases lining up with TRBD2. The CDR3 nucleotides read TGCAGCGTTCCGACTAGCGGGGTCGGAGATACGCAGTATTTT. It specifies CSVPTSGVGDTQYF.